Below are 27 T cell receptor beta chains sequenced from a single sample in a study of vaccination effects on CD4 cells after COVID-19. Libraries were prepared by immunoSEQ multiplex PCR; TCRdb keeps only in-frame clonotypes and omits some of them. The table has more than 30,000 clones, roughly two thirds seen once. Their target antigens are unknown. Antigen-specific CD4+ T cells were expanded (with viral peptide pools) by the ViraFEST assay ahead of sequencing. Having been cultured for around ten days, the cells underwent CD4+ T cell isolation. The sample consisted of CD4+ T cells from PBMCs cultured with HCoV-229E spike peptides, taken before COVID-19 vaccination. These receptor sequences come from a human donor who received a COVID-19 vaccine.

The gene calls are TRBV7-9 and TRBJ2-2; possible D gene TRBD2, 5 bases. The germline CDR1 and CDR2 sequences are SEHNR and FQNEAQ (reference sequence). The CDR3 runs to 14 residues. Trimming took 4 bases from V and 6 from J, leaving 12 bases between them. CDR3 nucleotide sequence: TGTGCCAGCAGCTCCGGGCCCGGGGCCGGGGAGCTGTTTTTT. This encodes CASSSGPGAGELFF.

This chain links TRBV10-3 with TRBJ1-1; D gene ambiguous. Trimming removed 0 bases at V and 14 bases at J, with 13 bases between. Germline V lookup: CDR1 ENHRY, CDR2 SYGVKD. The CDR3 length is 12 residues. CDR3 residues: CAISESPATLFF. CDR3 DNA sequence: TGTGCCATCAGTGAGTCGCCTGCGACATTATTCTTT.

This clone was observed a handful of times. This chain connects TRBV30 to TRBJ2-2; weak D call: TRBD2 (5 bases). CDR3 length equals 15 residues. Trimming pared 5 bases from V and 5 bases from J, leaving 18 bases between. Germline V gene data show CDR1 as GTSNPN and CDR2 as SVGIG (reference sequence). CDR3 nucleotide sequence: TGTGCCTGGGGTAGGGCCCACGGGGTTACCGGGGAGCTGTTTTTT. Translated, it gives CAWGRAHGVTGELFF.

The chain links TRBV7-6 to TRBJ2-1; 11 bases map to TRBD2. Germline V lookup: CDR1 SGHVS, CDR2 FNYEAQ. CDR3 size: 19 residues. Germline trimming cut 0 bases from V and 9 bases from J; bases unmatched to any gene: 16. CDR3 residues: CASSLAGASGRSSVGEQFF. The CDR3 region has the DNA TGTGCCAGCAGCTTAGCGGGGGCTAGCGGGAGGTCTTCCGTCGGTGAGCAGTTCTTC.

V and J are TRBV5-1 and TRBJ1-1, with 8 positions matching TRBD1. There are 14 residues in the CDR3. Germline trimming cut 5 bases from V and 2 bases from J; bases unmatched to any gene: 5. CDR1 SGHRS and CDR2 YFSETQ come from the germline V gene. CDR3 in DNA: TGCGCCAGCAGTCCCAGGGGGCTAAACACTGAAGCTTTCTTT. Translation gives CASSPRGLNTEAFF.

The chain links TRBV10-3 to TRBJ1-3; TRBD1 might be the D (5 bases). Per germline, CDR1 ENHRY and CDR2 SYGVKD. The length of the CDR3 is 13 residues. V was shortened by 7 bases and J by 4 bases, with 11 bases between the two germline ends. This CDR3 is CAINRDGGNTIYF. The CDR3 nucleotides are TGTGCCATCAACCGGGACGGAGGAAACACCATATATTTT.

The chain joins TRBV4-1 to TRBJ1-3; TRBD1 aligns across 7 bases. The CDR3 runs 16 residues. The ends lost 0 bases at V and 1 base at J; junction bases unmatched: 3. Germline CDR1 is MGHRA and CDR2 is YSYEKL. CDR3 coding DNA: TGCGCCAGCAGCCAAGAGTACAGGGGTTCTGGAAACACCATATATTTT. It codes for CASSQEYRGSGNTIYF.

V gene TRBV3-1 (or the pseudogene TRBV3-2) combines with J gene TRBJ1-2; no reliable D call. This CDR3 contains 14 residues. Trimming removed 3 bases at V and 3 bases at J, with 11 bases between. Germline CDR1 and CDR2: LGHDT and YNNKEL (reference sequence). CDR3 nucleotide sequence: TGTGCCAGCAGCCAGAGAATACAGTACTATGGCTACACCTTC. It specifies CASSQRIQYYGYTF.

V and J are TRBV7-8 and TRBJ2-7; D ambiguous. This CDR3 region has 14 residues. Germline CDR1 is SGHVS and CDR2 is FQNEAQ. The ends were cut back, 1 base at V and 0 bases at J, with 7 bases in the middle. CDR3 residues: CASSLVTSSYEQYF. The CDR3 DNA is TGTGCCAGCAGCTTAGTAACATCCTCCTACGAGCAGTACTTC.

The chain has TRBV4-2 and TRBJ1-3, with D unresolved. Between the trimmed V and J ends, which lost 6 bases and 2 bases, there was a span of 14 bases. Germline assignment: CDR1 LGHNA and CDR2 YNFKEQ. The CDR3 length is 15 residues. CDR3 coding DNA: TGTGCCAGCAGTAGTGGTGGTACCACTGGAAACACCATATATTTT. Protein product: CASSSGGTTGNTIYF.

The J gene is TRBJ2-2, the V gene TRBV2, with 13 positions matching TRBD2. CDR3 size: 14 residues. The V and J ends lost 8 bases and 5 bases, in that order; junction bases with no gene match: 2. CDR1 and CDR2 (germline): SNHLY, FYNNEI. The CDR3 coding sequence is TGTGCCAGCGGACTAGCGGGGGCTACCGGGGAGCTGTTTTTT. This translates into CASGLAGATGELFF.

The genes are TRBV14 and TRBJ1-3; D not certain. The ends were cut back, 1 base at V and 4 bases at J, with 11 bases in the middle. Germline CDR1 is SGHDN and CDR2 is FVKESK. The CDR3 runs to 15 residues. The CDR3 sequence: CASSQGSVTGNTIYF. The CDR3 nucleotides are TGTGCCAGCAGCCAAGGATCCGTTACGGGAAACACCATATATTTT.

This chain joins TRBV19 and TRBJ2-7, with 7 bases lining up with TRBD1. The junction had 6 bases not matched to a gene; V was cut back by 5 bases and J by 2 bases. Germline CDR1 and CDR2: LNHDA and SQIVND (reference sequence). CDR3 length equals 14 residues. Written as DNA, the CDR3 is TGTGCCAGTAGTTCTCGACAGGGACCCTACGAGCAGTACTTC. Amino acid sequence: CASSSRQGPYEQYF.

The CDR3 coding sequence is TGTGCCAGCAGTTTTGAGTTGGGCAATCAGCCCCAGCATTTT. Translated: CASSFELGNQPQHF. The gene calls are TRBV28 and TRBJ1-5; no clear D gene. The CDR3 runs to 14 residues. Trimming removed 3 bases from V and 2 bases from J, with 8 bases in between. CDR1 and CDR2 (germline): MDHEN, SYDVKM.

The chain is built from TRBV4-3 and TRBJ1-5; D unclear. The ends were cut back, 4 bases at V and 4 bases at J, with 8 bases in the middle. The CDR3 runs to 13 residues. Per the germline V gene, CDR1 is LGHNA and CDR2 is YSLEER. CDR3 amino acids: CASSLNTNQPQHF. CDR3 DNA sequence: TGCGCCAGCAGCCTAAATACTAATCAGCCCCAGCATTTT.

This clone was found a few times. This chain connects TRBV6-5 to TRBJ1-6; D may be TRBD1 (6 bases). CDR1 and CDR2 from the germline V gene are MNHEY and SVGAGI. Trimming took off 7 bases at V and 4 bases at J, with 8 bases between the two ends. The CDR3 has 13 residues. DNA of the CDR3: TGTGCCAGCACCACAGGGTATAATTCACCCCTCCACTTT. This codes for CASTTGYNSPLHF.

The chain carries TRBV10-3 and TRBJ1-5; weak D call: TRBD1 (6 bases). Germline CDR1 reads ENHRY; CDR2 reads SYGVKD. The CDR3 length is 13 residues. Trimming took 6 bases from V and 5 from J, leaving 11 bases between them. Here the CDR3 DNA reads TGTGCCATCAGCCCAGGGGAAGATCAGCCCCAGCATTTT. Translation gives CAISPGEDQPQHF.

This rearrangement joins TRBV7-9 to TRBJ2-1, with D perhaps matching TRBD1 (6 bases). This CDR3 region has 14 residues. Looked up from germline, CDR1 is SEHNR and CDR2 is FQNEAQ (reference sequence). V lost 4 bases to trimming and J lost 4 bases, with 11 bases between them. DNA of the CDR3: TGTGCCAGCAGCTCGGACAGAAATTACAATGAGCAGTTCTTC. The encoded protein is CASSSDRNYNEQFF.

This clone was counted only a few times. The CDR3 sequence: CASRAQGPEAFF. DNA of the CDR3: TGTGCCAGCAGGGCCCAAGGTCCCGAAGCTTTCTTT. The V and J genes are TRBV12-3 or TRBV12-4 and TRBJ1-1; D is undetermined. The length of the CDR3 is 12 residues. V gave up 6 bases and J gave up 8 bases, with 13 bases separating them.

This rearrangement joins TRBV5-1 to TRBJ2-3; 8 positions agree with TRBD2. CDR1 and CDR2 from the germline V gene are SGHRS and YFSETQ. CDR3 length: 16 amino acids. The V and J ends lost 3 bases and 2 bases, in that order; junction bases with no gene match: 8. The CDR3 sequence: CASSSRTSGLTDTQYF. The DNA of the CDR3 is TGCGCCAGCAGCTCACGAACTAGCGGACTCACAGATACGCAGTATTTT.

This clone appeared many times. CDR3 in DNA: TGTGCCAGCAGCTTACCCCCAGGAGGACTAGCGGGGGACTACGAGCAGTACTTC. This translates into CASSLPPGGLAGDYEQYF. The rearrangement links TRBV13 to TRBJ2-7; 13 positions match TRBD2. The J segment lost 3 bases and the V segment lost 2 bases, leaving 10 bases of the junction unmatched. The CDR3 length is 18 residues. CDR1 and CDR2 (germline): PRHDT, FYEKMQ (reference sequence).

The chain employs TRBV5-4 and TRBJ2-1, with 9 bases matching TRBD1. J lost 4 bases, V lost 4 bases, and 6 bases had no gene match. Germline V CDR1 and CDR2: SGHNT, YYREEE (reference sequence). CDR3 length equals 15 residues. The CDR3 loop reads CASSVPGQGYNEQFF. CDR3 sequence (DNA): TGTGCCAGCAGCGTTCCGGGACAGGGATACAATGAGCAGTTCTTC.

The V and J genes are TRBV25-1 and TRBJ1-1, with D perhaps TRBD1 (5 bases). Trimming cost V 7 bases and J 7 bases, with 13 bases left between them. Germline assignment: CDR1 MGHDK and CDR2 SYGVNS. The length of the CDR3 is 12 residues. The DNA of the CDR3 is TGTGCCAGCAAACAGGCGGACGGTGAAGCTTTCTTT. This sequence encodes CASKQADGEAFF. Drawing the rest from reference TRBV25-1 and TRBJ1-1, the complete variable domain is EADIYQTPRYLVIGTGKKITLECSQTMGHDKMYWYQQDPGMELHLIHYSYGVNSTEKGDLSSESTVSRIRTEHFPLTLESARPSHTSQYLCASKQADGEAFFGQGTRLTVV.

This clone was observed a few times. The identical CDR3 is also encoded by other nucleotide sequences in the sample. The rearrangement uses TRBV6-6 and TRBJ1-2; D gene ambiguous. Per the germline V gene, CDR1 is MNHNY and CDR2 is SVGAGI (reference sequence). The CDR3 totals 11 residues. Trimming pared 5 bases from V and 0 bases from J, leaving 1 base between. The CDR3 spells CASSTNYGYTF. CDR3 in DNA: TGTGCCAGCAGTACTAACTATGGCTACACCTTC.

This clone was picked up a small number of times. The rearrangement joins TRBV3-1 (or the pseudogene TRBV3-2) to TRBJ2-3, with no clear D. The CDR3 length is 13 residues. CDR1 and CDR2 from the germline V gene are LGHDT and YNNKEL (reference sequence). Trimming cost V 3 bases and J 8 bases, with 12 bases left between them. CDR3 residues: CASSQRSVGTQYF. The DNA of the CDR3 is TGTGCCAGCAGCCAGCGGAGCGTGGGTACGCAGTATTTT.

The chain carries TRBV7-2 and TRBJ1-6, with D unclear. The CDR3 has 16 residues. Trimming took 0 bases from V and 5 from J, leaving 11 bases between them. Germline V gives CDR1 SGHTA, CDR2 FQGNSA. The DNA for the CDR3 is TGTGCCAGCAGCTTAGCGGGCCAGAAGAATAATTCACCCCTCCACTTT. Translated: CASSLAGQKNNSPLHF.

This clone occurred once. The chain employs TRBV7-9 and TRBJ1-5; tentative D call: TRBD1 (5 bases). The germline V gene has CDR1 SEHNR and CDR2 FQNEAQ (reference sequence). V dropped 5 bases and J dropped 3 bases, with 11 bases sitting between them. The CDR3 is made up of 14 amino acids. The CDR3 loop reads CASSHSGNNQPQHF. The CDR3 DNA reads TGTGCCAGCAGCCATTCAGGGAACAATCAGCCCCAGCATTTT.